This TCR beta chain was found in a study of post-analysis software for immune sequencing data. CDR3 size: 15 residues. J lost 10 bases, V lost 2 bases, and 8 bases had no gene match. A few counts support this clonotype. What it recognizes is unknown. The library was made from cDNA and included unique molecular identifiers. MiXCR, applied by TCRdb to the PCR reads, yields one record per CDR3 protein. The table lists about 570,000 distinct CDR3 sequences, 34% of them singletons. Points from the study as a whole: The F measure placed samples prepared in the same batch into strongly shared clusters. Compared with controls, patients had more of about 5 TRBV segments, including TRBV5-6, TRBV5-1 and TRBV20-1.

This chain connects TRBV12-3 or TRBV12-4 to TRBJ2-1, with 10 bases lining up with TRBD2. The clonotype was recovered from a girl aged 2-17 years with multiple sclerosis. The source material was blood. DNA for the CDR3: TGTGCCAGCAGTTTATTCACTAGCGGGGACCAAGAGCAGTTCTTC. Its translation is CASSLFTSGDQEQFF.